These 16 T cell receptor beta chains were sequenced from one sample in a study of cytomegalovirus exposure and HLA in healthy donors. The PCR ran on 60 Vbeta and 13 Jbeta primers. Some clones are missing from TCRdb's copy, which holds only in-frame ones; the method was immunoSEQ multiplex PCR. The sample has about 140,000 clones, more than 70% seen once. Specimen: PBMCs. The receptors here all came from a male donor in good health and CMV-seronegative.

This chain uses TRBV18 with TRBJ2-3, with D tentatively TRBD2 (5 bases). The germline CDR1 and CDR2 sequences are KGHSH and LQKENI. This CDR3 comprises 12 residues. V shed 10 bases and J shed 6 bases, with 14 bases lying between them. The CDR3 here is CATAQERDTQYF. CDR3 in DNA: TGTGCCACCGCTCAAGAGCGGGATACGCAGTATTTT.

This clone has a handful of counts. CDR3 amino acids: CASSLVFGAGEGETQYF. The CDR3, as DNA: TGTGCCAGCAGCTTAGTGTTCGGCGCGGGGGAGGGAGAGACCCAGTACTTC. The gene calls are TRBV13 and TRBJ2-5, with 7 bases that match TRBD2. V trimming: 1 base; J trimming: 4 bases; junction bases outside the gene matches: 12. The germline CDR1 and CDR2 sequences are PRHDT and FYEKMQ (reference sequence). The CDR3 is 17 amino acids.

This chain links TRBV7-9 with TRBJ2-3; 15 nucleotides agree with TRBD2. CDR3 size: 16 residues. CDR1 is SEHNR, CDR2 FQNEAQ, per germline (reference sequence). Unmatched junction bases numbered 2, after V lost 1 base and J lost 6 bases. In DNA, the CDR3 is TGTGCCAGCAGCTTAGGGACTAGCGGGGGGGTTGATACGCAGTATTTT. Its protein product is CASSLGTSGGVDTQYF.

The J gene is TRBJ1-4, the V gene TRBV18; D is undetermined. This CDR3 has 17 amino acids. The V gene lost 0 bases and the J gene lost 5 bases, with 16 bases spanning the gap. The germline gives CDR1 KGHSH, CDR2 LQKENI. CDR3 bases: TGTGCCAGCTCACCACCGGGGTCGGGGAACTTGAATGAAAAACTGTTTTTT. This sequence encodes CASSPPGSGNLNEKLFF.

V usage is TRBV19 and J usage is TRBJ2-3, with D possibly matching TRBD2 (6 bases). The CDR3 covers 14 residues. V was clipped by 3 bases and J by 3 bases, with 10 bases between them. The germline V gene encodes CDR1 LNHDA and CDR2 SQIVND (reference sequence). CDR3 protein: CASSMRRGTDTQYF. CDR3 DNA sequence: TGTGCCAGTAGTATGAGGCGGGGAACAGATACGCAGTATTTT.

This clone was found a few times. The chain carries TRBV2 and TRBJ2-2, with D perhaps matching TRBD1 (6 bases). CDR3 length equals 15 residues. CDR1 is SNHLY, CDR2 FYNNEI, per germline. V was cut by 6 bases and J by 0 bases, with 11 bases left in between. The CDR3 reads CASSGDRTNTGELFF. Written as DNA, the CDR3 is TGTGCCAGCAGCGGAGACAGGACGAACACCGGGGAGCTGTTTTTT.

The chain links TRBV11-2 to TRBJ2-3, with 8 bases matching TRBD1. Germline CDR1 and CDR2: SGHAT and FQNNGV. This CDR3 spans 16 amino acids. Germline trimming cut 5 bases from V and 2 bases from J; bases unmatched to any gene: 9. CDR3 residues: CASSRGTGTHTDTQYF. The DNA for the CDR3 is TGTGCCAGCAGCCGCGGGACAGGTACCCACACAGATACGCAGTATTTT.

The chain combines TRBV7-9 with TRBJ2-7, with TRBD1 as a possible D gene (6 bases). Trimming pared 8 bases from V and 0 bases from J, leaving 14 bases between. The CDR3 has 14 amino acids. Germline V gene data show CDR1 as SEHNR and CDR2 as FQNEAQ (reference sequence). The CDR3 is CASSRDTSSYEQYF. CDR3 sequence (DNA): TGTGCCAGCTCCCGGGACACCAGCTCCTACGAGCAGTACTTC. Together with reference TRBV7-9 and TRBJ2-7, the CDR3 gives the full variable domain: DTGVSQNPRHKITKRGQNVTFRCDPISEHNRLYWYRQTLGQGPEFLTYFQNEAQLEKSRLLSDRFSAERPKGSFSTLEIQRTEQGDSAMYLCASSRDTSSYEQYFGPGTRLTVT.

The chain recombines TRBV11-3 with TRBJ2-1, with D tentatively TRBD2 (5 bases). The CDR3 covers 15 residues. The V and J ends lost 2 bases and 7 bases respectively, with 15 bases between them. Germline V CDR1 and CDR2: SGHNT, YENEEA. CDR3 coding DNA: TGTGCCAGCAGCTTACTATCAGCCTGGGAGAATGAGCAGTTCTTC. Encoded protein: CASSLLSAWENEQFF.

The rearrangement uses TRBV21-1 and TRBJ1-1; the table's D call, TRBD1, was not checked against the DNA. TRBV21-1 is classified as a pseudogene. This CDR3 has 16 residues. CDR3 region: CASSPKEQGRNTEAFF. The CDR3 nucleotides are TGTGCCAGCAGCCCAAAGGAGCAGGGGCGGAACACTGAAGCTTTCTTT.

This rearrangement joins TRBV20-1 to TRBJ1-1, with a possible D match to TRBD1 (6 bases). The germline V and J ends were trimmed by 6 bases and 1 base, with 6 bases remaining between them. Germline V gene sequence: CDR1 DFQATT, CDR2 SNEGSKA (reference sequence). The CDR3 sequence is 11 residues long. The CDR3 coding sequence is TGCAGTGCGACAGGGAACACTGAAGCTTTCTTT. This encodes CSATGNTEAFF.

The rearrangement uses TRBV7-3 and TRBJ2-1; 12 positions match TRBD2. The CDR3 runs 14 residues. Unmatched junction bases numbered 0, after V lost 3 bases and J lost 6 bases. In germline, CDR1 is SGHTA, CDR2 FQGTGA. The CDR3 loop is CASSLTSGGNEQFF. The CDR3 DNA follows: TGTGCCAGCAGCTTGACTAGCGGGGGCAATGAGCAGTTCTTC.

This chain connects TRBV7-8 to TRBJ1-2; 10 bases agree with TRBD1. J gave up 14 bases and V 4 bases, and 10 bases lay outside the gene matches. From germline, CDR1 is SGHVS and CDR2 FQNEAQ. This CDR3 spans 13 amino acids. CDR3 coding DNA: TGTGCCAGCAGCTGGGACAGGGGAAAGTTAAAGACCTTC. Its protein is CASSWDRGKLKTF.

The chain employs TRBV4-1 and TRBJ1-6, with D unclear. The germline V gene has CDR1 MGHRA and CDR2 YSYEKL. V lost 0 bases to trimming and J lost 6 bases, with 15 bases between them. The CDR3 spans 17 residues. The CDR3 DNA follows: TGCGCCAGCAGCCAAGAGACCGGAACGGGGTTTAATTCACCCCTCCACTTT. Residues: CASSQETGTGFNSPLHF.

The chain combines TRBV6-1 with TRBJ2-3; 7 bases are shared with TRBD1. There are 14 residues in the CDR3. Germline CDR1 MNHNS, CDR2 SASEGT. Trimming cost V 6 bases and J 4 bases; bases outside gene matches: 7. This chain's CDR3 is CASSLGQAPDTQYF. The CDR3 DNA is TGTGCCAGCAGCCTAGGACAGGCCCCAGATACGCAGTATTTT.

This sequence joins TRBV19 and TRBJ1-1, with TRBD1 as a possible D gene (5 bases). V was trimmed by 10 bases and J by 4 bases, leaving 16 bases between them. The CDR3 runs to 13 residues. Germline CDR1 LNHDA, CDR2 SQIVND (reference sequence). CDR3 residues: CATQGQGGTEAFF. Here the CDR3 DNA reads TGTGCCACCCAGGGCCAGGGCGGCACTGAAGCTTTCTTT. Looking up the rest from reference TRBV19 and TRBJ1-1 gives the full variable domain: DGGITQSPKYLFRKEGQNVTLSCEQNLNHDAMYWYRQDPGQGLRLIYYSQIVNDFQKGDIAEGYSVSREKKESFPLTVTSAQKNPTAFYLCATQGQGGTEAFFGQGTRLTVV.